This TCR beta chain derives from a study of shared clonotypes between healthy human individuals. Looked up from germline, CDR1 is MDHEN and CDR2 is SYDVKM. V was pared by 3 bases and J by 1 base, with 5 bases of the junction left unmatched. This CDR3 has 16 residues. The assay was immunoSEQ multiplex PCR, and TCRdb's table has in-frame clones only and misses some. The sample consists of about 2 million clones, 85% to 95% of them appearing once. Input material: naive CD4+ T cells sorted from blood. Described subset: CD45RA+ positively selected. This clonotype was sampled from a young man in good health. The chain has TRBV28 and TRBJ1-1; TRBD1 matches 10 bases. The CDR3 region has the DNA TGTGCCAGCAGTTTCCCTCGGGACAGGGGGAACACTGAAGCTTTCTTT. Protein product: CASSFPRDRGNTEAFF. Variable domain in full (rest from reference TRBV28 and TRBJ1-1): DVKVTQSSRYLVKRTGEKVFLECVQDMDHENMFWYRQDPGLGLRLIYFSYDVKMKEKGDIPEGYSVSREKKERFSLILESASTNQTSMYLCASSFPRDRGNTEAFFGQGTRLTVV.